The rows below give T cell receptor beta chains drawn from one sample of a study of PD-L1 blockade in urothelial cancer. Repertoires were generated with immunoSEQ multiplex PCR, while TCRdb's copy carries only in-frame clones and drops some. In the table there are 50,000 or so clones, over 70% of which are singletons. The sample here was PBMCs, taken around atezolizumab (anti-PD-L1) treatment. These receptors all stem from a man in his 70s with urothelial cancer. Each CDR3 is given with its conserved first and last residue. D genes are given only for firm matches. Size values are once, few and many counts, or a class for expanded clones, and some rows have none.

J: TRBJ1-1
size: NA
V: TRBV6-5
D: TRBD1
CDR3: CASSRTGGRDTEAFF
DNA: TGTGCCAGCAGTCGGACAGGGGGTAGGGACACTGAAGCTTTCTTT

J: TRBJ2-7
size: few
V: TRBV14
D: TRBD1
CDR3: CASSTRTGGHYEQYF
DNA: TGTGCCAGCAGCACCCGGACAGGGGGCCATTACGAGCAGTACTTC

J: TRBJ2-7
size: NA
V: TRBV5-4
D: NA
CDR3: CASSFGQGYYEQYF
DNA: TGTGCCAGCAGCTTTGGTCAGGGGTACTACGAGCAGTACTTC

J: TRBJ1-1
size: NA
V: TRBV25-1
D: NA
CDR3: CASSARGNTEAFF
DNA: TGTGCCAGCAGTGCCAGGGGGAACACTGAAGCTTTCTTT

J: TRBJ2-1
size: NA
V: TRBV28
D: TRBD2
CDR3: CAAGTSGSMFHNEQFF
DNA: TGTGCCGCCGGGACTAGCGGGAGTATGTTCCACAATGAGCAGTTCTTC

J: TRBJ2-7
size: NA
V: TRBV11-3
D: NA
CDR3: CASSLAEGPSYEQYF
DNA: TGTGCCAGCAGCTTAGCGGAGGGCCCCTCCTACGAGCAGTACTTC

J: TRBJ1-5
size: once
V: TRBV5-1
D: TRBD1
CDR3: CASSLGPDRVGQPQHF
DNA: TGCGCCAGCAGCTTGGGCCCCGACAGGGTAGGTCAGCCCCAGCATTTT

J: TRBJ2-1
size: NA
V: TRBV14
D: NA
CDR3: CASSQQTGRAWGEQFF
DNA: TGTGCCAGCAGCCAGCAGACGGGGAGAGCGTGGGGTGAGCAGTTCTTC

J: TRBJ1-1
size: NA
V: TRBV11-2
D: TRBD1
CDR3: CASSSGTGWDTEAFF
DNA: TGTGCCAGCAGCTCAGGGACAGGGTGGGACACTGAAGCTTTCTTT

J: TRBJ1-1
size: many
V: TRBV9
D: NA
CDR3: CASSVVLGRGKDTEAFF
DNA: TGTGCCAGCAGCGTAGTCTTGGGCAGGGGTAAGGACACTGAAGCTTTCTTT

J: TRBJ2-5
size: NA
V: TRBV2
D: TRBD1
CDR3: CASSEVRGQETQYF
DNA: TGTGCCAGCAGTGAGGTCAGGGGGCAAGAGACCCAGTACTTC

J: TRBJ2-7
size: NA
V: TRBV5-1
D: TRBD1
CDR3: CASSYGRGDRTSYEQYF
DNA: TGCGCCAGCAGCTATGGCAGGGGGGACAGGACATCCTACGAGCAGTACTTC

J: TRBJ2-1
size: once
V: TRBV18
D: NA
CDR3: CASSPPSGAGIGEQFF
DNA: TGTGCCAGCTCACCGCCGTCGGGAGCAGGAATAGGTGAGCAGTTCTTC

J: TRBJ1-2
size: NA
V: TRBV5-6
D: TRBD1
CDR3: CASSPGQGNYGYTF
DNA: TGTGCCAGCAGCCCGGGACAGGGTAACTATGGCTACACCTTC

J: TRBJ2-5
size: NA
V: TRBV10-2
D: TRBD2
CDR3: CASTSGPGISETQYF
DNA: TGCGCCAGCACTAGCGGCCCAGGCATTTCGGAGACCCAGTACTTC

J: TRBJ2-3
size: NA
V: TRBV18
D: TRBD1
CDR3: CASSPETGSSGTQYF
DNA: TGTGCCAGCTCACCCGAGACAGGGTCAAGTGGTACGCAGTATTTT

J: TRBJ1-5
size: NA
V: TRBV19
D: TRBD1
CDR3: CASSETGTGNQPQHF
DNA: TGTGCCAGTAGCGAAACCGGGACAGGGAATCAGCCCCAGCATTTT

J: TRBJ2-1
size: NA
V: TRBV5-1
D: TRBD1
CDR3: CASSLRRGDREGNEQFF
DNA: TGCGCCAGCAGCCTCCGTCGTGGGGACAGGGAAGGCAATGAGCAGTTCTTC

J: TRBJ2-7
size: NA
V: TRBV19
D: NA
CDR3: CASSKGADLEQYF
DNA: TGTGCCAGTAGTAAAGGAGCGGACCTGGAGCAGTACTTC

J: TRBJ2-3
size: NA
V: TRBV5-1
D: TRBD2
CDR3: CASSLDSGPTDTQYF
DNA: TGCGCCAGCAGCTTGGATAGCGGGCCCACAGATACGCAGTATTTT

J: TRBJ1-1
size: NA
V: TRBV29-1
D: TRBD1
CDR3: CSVPGQGSEAFF
DNA: TGCAGCGTTCCAGGACAGGGAAGTGAAGCTTTCTTT

J: TRBJ2-1
size: NA
V: TRBV19
D: TRBD2
CDR3: CASSPIAGEYNEQFF
DNA: TGTGCCAGTAGCCCCATAGCGGGAGAGTACAATGAGCAGTTCTTC

J: TRBJ2-1
size: NA
V: TRBV2
D: TRBD1
CDR3: CASSETGGEYNEQFF
DNA: TGTGCCAGCAGTGAGACAGGGGGCGAGTACAATGAGCAGTTCTTC

J: TRBJ2-2
size: few
V: TRBV28
D: TRBD2
CDR3: CASTQSAGGRDTGELFF
DNA: TGTGCCAGCACTCAATCAGCGGGAGGAAGGGACACCGGGGAGCTGTTTTTT

J: TRBJ2-1
size: NA
V: TRBV28
D: TRBD2
CDR3: CATGTSGRGNEQFF
DNA: TGTGCCACCGGGACTAGCGGGAGGGGGAATGAGCAGTTCTTC

J: TRBJ1-3
size: NA
V: TRBV6-1
D: NA
CDR3: CASSVSTGSGNTIYF
DNA: TGTGCCAGCAGTGTATCGACAGGCTCTGGAAACACCATATATTTT

J: TRBJ2-1
size: NA
V: TRBV6-5
D: TRBD2
CDR3: CASSYSRLAGDREQFF
DNA: TGTGCCAGCAGTTACTCGAGGCTAGCGGGAGATAGGGAGCAGTTCTTC

J: TRBJ1-3
size: NA
V: TRBV18
D: NA
CDR3: CASSPYRVDTIYF
DNA: TGTGCCAGCTCACCATACAGGGTCGACACCATATATTTT

J: TRBJ1-3
size: NA
V: TRBV14
D: TRBD1
CDR3: CASSRDRVGYTIYF
DNA: TGTGCCAGCTCCCGGGACAGGGTTGGCTACACCATATATTTT

J: TRBJ1-1
size: NA
V: TRBV5-1
D: NA
CDR3: CASSLGGDTEAFF
DNA: TGCGCCAGCAGCTTGGGGGGGGACACTGAAGCTTTCTTT

J: TRBJ1-5
size: NA
V: TRBV6-1
D: TRBD1
CDR3: CASRTDRGLQPQHF
DNA: TGTGCCAGCAGGACTGACAGGGGACTTCAGCCCCAGCATTTT

J: TRBJ1-2
size: few
V: TRBV19
D: NA
CDR3: CASSMRQNNYGYTF
DNA: TGTGCCAGTAGTATGCGACAGAACAACTATGGCTACACCTTC

J: TRBJ2-1
size: NA
V: TRBV2
D: NA
CDR3: CASSESRLEYNEQFF
DNA: TGTGCCAGCAGTGAGTCGAGACTAGAATACAATGAGCAGTTCTTC

J: TRBJ2-1
size: NA
V: TRBV6-5
D: TRBD1
CDR3: CASSYSTGRRNEQFF
DNA: TGTGCCAGCAGTTACTCGACAGGGCGTAGAAATGAGCAGTTCTTC

J: TRBJ1-3
size: NA
V: TRBV9
D: NA
CDR3: CASSHLQTGNTIYF
DNA: TGTGCCAGCAGCCATCTACAGACTGGAAACACCATATATTTT